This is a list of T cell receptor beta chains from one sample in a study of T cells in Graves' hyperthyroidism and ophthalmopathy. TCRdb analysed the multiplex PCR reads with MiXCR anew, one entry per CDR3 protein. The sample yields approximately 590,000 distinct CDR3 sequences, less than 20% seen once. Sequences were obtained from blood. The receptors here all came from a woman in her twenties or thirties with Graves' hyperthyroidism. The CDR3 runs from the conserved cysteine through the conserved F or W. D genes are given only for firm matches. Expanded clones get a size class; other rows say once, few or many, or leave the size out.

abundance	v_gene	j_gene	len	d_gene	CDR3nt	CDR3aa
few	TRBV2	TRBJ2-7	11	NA	TGTGCCAGCTGGTTAGCTCCGGGGCAGTACTTC	CASWLAPGQYF
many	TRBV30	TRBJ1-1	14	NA	TGTGCCTGGAGTGTATCAGGGGTGAACACTGAAGCTTTCTTT	CAWSVSGVNTEAFF
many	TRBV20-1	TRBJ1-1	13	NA	TGCAGTGCTAGGAAACAGGGAATCACTGAAGCTTTCTTT	CSARKQGITEAFF
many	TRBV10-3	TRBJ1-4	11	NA	TGTGCCATCGGAGGAGGCGAAAAACTGTTTTTT	CAIGGGEKLFF
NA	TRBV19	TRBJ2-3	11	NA	TGTGCCAGTAGTAGCGGGAATCAGCAGTATTTT	CASSSGNQQYF
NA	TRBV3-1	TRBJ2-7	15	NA	TGTGCCAGCAGGTACAGATTTGGGGGATCCTACGAGCAGTACTTC	CASRYRFGGSYEQYF
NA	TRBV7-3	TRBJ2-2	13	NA	TGTGCCAGCAGCCCTAAGGACACCGGGGAGCTGTTTTTT	CASSPKDTGELFF
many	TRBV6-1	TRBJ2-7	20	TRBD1	TGTGCCAGCAGTGAATTCGGACAGGGGAGTGGTATAGGTTTACGTTACGAGCAGTACTTC	CASSEFGQGSGIGLRYEQYF
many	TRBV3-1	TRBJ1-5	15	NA	TGTGCCAGCAGCCAAGGAGGGGCAGGGAGACAGCCCCAGCATTTT	CASSQGGAGRQPQHF
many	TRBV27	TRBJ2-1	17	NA	TGTGCCAGCAGTTCCCCCGCCTCGGGGAGCTCCTACAATGAGCAGTTCTTC	CASSSPASGSSYNEQFF
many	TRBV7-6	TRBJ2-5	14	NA	TGTGCCAGCAGCTTAGGGGGGCGGACAGAGACCCAGTACTTC	CASSLGGRTETQYF
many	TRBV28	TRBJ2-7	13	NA	TGTGCCAGCCTCGGGGCCTCGAAATACGAGCAGTACTTC	CASLGASKYEQYF
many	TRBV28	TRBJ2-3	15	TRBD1	TGTGCCAGCAACGATTCGGACAGGATAGAGGATACGCAGTATTTT	CASNDSDRIEDTQYF
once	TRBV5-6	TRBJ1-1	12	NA	TGTGCCAGCAGCTTGGCGGTAACTGAAGCTTTCTTT	CASSLAVTEAFF
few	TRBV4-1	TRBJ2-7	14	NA	TGCGCCAGCAGCTACAGGACGCAGGCCTACGAGCAGTACTTC	CASSYRTQAYEQYF
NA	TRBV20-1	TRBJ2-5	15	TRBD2	TGCAGTGCGGGGACTAGCGGGAGAGGCTTAGAGACCCAGTACTTC	CSAGTSGRGLETQYF
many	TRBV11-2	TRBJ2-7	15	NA	TGTGCCAGCAGCTTAATCGCCCGTCCTACCTACGAGCAGTACTTC	CASSLIARPTYEQYF
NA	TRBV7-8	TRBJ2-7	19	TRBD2	TGTGCCAGCAGCTCATGGCTACTAGCGGGAGAGGGGGGCTCCTACGAGCAGTACTTC	CASSSWLLAGEGGSYEQYF
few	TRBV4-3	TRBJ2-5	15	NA	TGCGCCAGCAGCCAAGATCGGGACTCTCAAGAGACCCAGTACTTC	CASSQDRDSQETQYF
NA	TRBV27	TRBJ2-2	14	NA	TGTGCCAGCAGTTTATTGGGGTCAGCCGGGGAGCTGTTTTTT	CASSLLGSAGELFF